The rows below give T cell receptor beta chains drawn from one sample of a study of cytomegalovirus exposure and HLA in healthy donors. Only in-frame clones appear in the TCRdb table, and some are missing; sequencing was by immunoSEQ multiplex PCR. The top ten hold about 4% of the sample, which has approximately 93,000 clones, over 75% seen once. The sample was PBMCs. The receptors were sampled from a man aged 50-60 years in good health and CMV-seronegative. Each CDR3 is given without its conserved first and last residue. The order of the fields is CDR3 length, V gene, CDR3 protein.

11 TRBV29-1 SVEEVGIYGYT
14 TRBV30 AWSGRRVGINTEAF
16 TRBV13 ASSLRASGRAATSEQY
14 TRBV10-3 AISESSLGTSYEQY
13 TRBV19 ASSIAGGTGNTIY
14 TRBV10-2 ASRGLAGVSYNEQF
12 TRBV27 ASTLSGIYNEQF
11 TRBV2 ASREQRAGEAF
11 TRBV28 ASSLNRNSPLH
12 TRBV28 ASTLRDPHYGYT
15 TRBV30 AWSVRGWTPAKNIQY
13 TRBV10-1 ASNSQGLRNTEAF
11 TRBV27 ASSLYLSYEQY
11 TRBV29-1 SVGQGTLNEQF
14 TRBV7-7 ASSLVLRDSSYEQY
12 TRBV19 ASSFASGPYEQY
14 TRBV10-1 ASSDGASGSTDTQY
10 TRBV5-8 ASNRGHQPQH
11 TRBV14 ASSQDLVDEQF
13 TRBV27 ASSFSEGPNTEAF
12 TRBV5-4 ASSSGTSYNEQF
13 TRBV4-3 ASSQEDRGDTEAF
14 TRBV19 ASSIDPKGETYEQY
11 TRBV27 ASSDLGNQPQH
13 TRBV19 ASNVLTGRNQPQH
12 TRBV6-1 ASNTGGALTEAF
16 TRBV28 ASRETGAVTYSNQPQH
12 TRBV6-1 ASREDRRSYEQY
10 TRBV13 ASSLMGDGYT
14 TRBV27 ASSFPWTGGPYEQY
12 TRBV5-1 ASSLDSIYQPQH
12 TRBV6-1 ASEGTSGSYEQY